The T cell receptor (beta chain) under discussion was sequenced for a study of CD8 T cells in ankylosing spondylitis. General study points: A motif in TCR beta, a set of under ten highly homologous variants, appeared characteristic of ankylosing spondylitis blood. Disease-linked clones reportedly showed significant enrichment in matched ankylosing spondylitis synovial fluid.

One entry per CDR3 protein, called by TCRdb with MiXCR from the 5' RACE reads. This sample has about 540,000 distinct CDR3 sequences, with roughly an eighth found just once. The germline gives CDR1 DFQATT, CDR2 SNEGSKA (reference sequence). This CDR3 has 19 residues. The V and J ends lost 0 bases and 0 bases, in that order; junction bases with no gene match: 12. The table lists this clonotype with a few counts. The antigen is undetermined. Sequencing input: blood, either unsorted or a sorted T cell fraction (not recorded which). The receptor's source is a male donor with ankylosing spondylitis. The chain is built from TRBV20-1 and TRBJ2-1, with 9 bases lining up with TRBD2. The CDR3 protein is CSARDRLAGRPSSYNEQFF. In nucleotides, the CDR3 is TGCAGTGCTAGAGATAGGCTAGCGGGAAGACCAAGCTCCTACAATGAGCAGTTCTTC.